The 3 T cell receptor beta chains presented below share a single source sample, sequenced in a study of blood T cell repertoires in COVID-19. Produced via immunoSEQ multiplex PCR; TCRdb's table is partial and in-frame only. This sample has around 100,000 clones, with more than 85% found just once. Sequenced material: peripheral blood. The receptor source for this set is a man between 25 and 39 years old in a cohort sampled during active COVID-19.

About this clone: A junction end diverges from the germline sequence, so it may reflect a read error. V usage is TRBV24-1 and J usage is TRBJ2-3; 11 positions match TRBD1. The CDR3 length is 14 residues. Germline V gene lookup returns CDR1 KGHDR and CDR2 SFDVKD. Here the CDR3 reads CATSGQGATDTQYF. The CDR3 DNA sequence: TGTGCCACAAGTGGACAGGGGGCCACAGATACGCAGTATTTT.

The chain links TRBV7-9 to TRBJ1-2; TRBD1 aligns across 8 bases. This CDR3 is 15 amino acids long. Trimming at V came to 2 bases and at J to 6 bases, leaving 8 bases not matched to a gene. Germline CDR1 is SEHNR and CDR2 is FQNEAQ (reference sequence). CDR3 nucleotides: TGTGCCAGCAGCTTACAGGGGGCCATCATCGATGGCTACACCTTC. Encoded protein: CASSLQGAIIDGYTF.

The V and J genes are TRBV24-1 and TRBJ1-4; tentative D call: TRBD1 (6 bases). V was cut by 12 bases and J by 0 bases, with 16 bases left in between. The germline gives CDR1 KGHDR, CDR2 SFDVKD. The CDR3 contains 15 residues. The CDR3 coding sequence is TGTGCCCCATACAGGGACCCATCAACTAATGAAAAACTGTTTTTT. Its protein product is CAPYRDPSTNEKLFF.